One sample yielded the 18 T cell receptor beta chains listed below, sequenced in a study of blood T cell repertoires in COVID-19 (dated by TCRdb to 2018 to 2020). The library relied on the immunoSEQ multiplex PCR assay. TCRdb re-hosts the immuneACCESS table, in-frame sequences only. Its copies lack some clones; in the studies checked, an unresolved V gene accounts for under half of them, and the cause for the rest is not known. A total of 410,000 or so clones appear in this sample, 86% of them only once. Clones ranked in the top ten supply approximately 1.5% of the sample. Sequencing was performed on peripheral blood. The origin of the receptors is a woman aged 25-40 years with active or convalescent COVID-19.

This clone occurred once. Other DNA sequences of this sample code for an identical CDR3. The chain links TRBV2 to TRBJ1-2; 7 bases map to TRBD1. The CDR3 contains 12 residues. Per the germline V gene, CDR1 is SNHLY and CDR2 is FYNNEI. V was pared by 8 bases and J by 4 bases, with 4 bases of the junction left unmatched. DNA for the CDR3: TGTGCCAGCGTGACAGGGCCCTATGGCTACACCTTC. This encodes CASVTGPYGYTF.

The genes are TRBV29-1 and TRBJ1-5, with TRBD1 matching over 9 bases. This CDR3 spans 13 amino acids. Per the germline V gene, CDR1 is SQVTM and CDR2 is ANQGSEA. The ends lost 4 bases at V and 4 bases at J; junction bases unmatched: 2. As DNA, the CDR3 is TGCAGCGTTGGACAGGGGGGAAATCAGCCCCAGCATTTT. This encodes CSVGQGGNQPQHF.

The chain has TRBV5-5 and TRBJ1-5; D gene ambiguous. Per the germline V gene, CDR1 is SGHKS and CDR2 is YYEKEE (reference sequence). V was clipped by 0 bases and J by 3 bases, with 7 bases between them. The CDR3 length is 14 residues. CDR3 residues: CASSLDSYNQPQHF. The CDR3, as DNA: TGTGCCAGCAGCTTGGACAGCTACAATCAGCCCCAGCATTTT.

This rearrangement joins TRBV27 to TRBJ2-5, with a weak D call TRBD2 (7 bases). The V gene's germline CDR1 is MNHEY and CDR2 SMNVEV (reference sequence). Between the trimmed V and J ends, which lost 5 bases and 1 base, there was a span of 14 bases. CDR3 length: 15 residues. The CDR3 nucleotides are TGTGCCAGCAGTGACGTAGGGGGGGCCCAAGAGACCCAGTACTTC. Translating it yields CASSDVGGAQETQYF.

This chain links TRBV6-2 or TRBV6-3 with TRBJ1-3; 9 bases match TRBD1. The CDR3 loop spans 18 amino acids. Germline CDR1 MNHEY, CDR2 SVGEGT. V was pared by 6 bases and J by 4 bases, with 16 bases of the junction left unmatched. The CDR3 nucleotides read TGTGCCAGCAGCGAACCGGGACAGGGCAAGGAGGGCGGAAACACCATATATTTT. Translating gives CASSEPGQGKEGGNTIYF.

The chain employs TRBV5-1 and TRBJ2-5; TRBD2 agrees at 13 bases. Unmatched junction bases numbered 10, after V lost 4 bases and J lost 4 bases. The CDR3 contains 17 residues. The germline CDR1 and CDR2 sequences are SGHRS and YFSETQ. The CDR3 DNA is TGCGCCAGCAGCCCGGGGGGACTAGCGGGGAATAGAGAGACCCAGTACTTC. Protein sequence: CASSPGGLAGNRETQYF. The variable domain in full, completed from reference TRBV5-1 and TRBJ2-5, reads KAGVTQTPRYLIKTRGQQVTLSCSPISGHRSVSWYQQTPGQGLQFLFEYFSETQRNKGNFPGRFSGRQFSNSRSEMNVSTLELGDSALYLCASSPGGLAGNRETQYFGPGTRLLVL.

The CDR3 region is CASSPGVSLISGNTIYF. CDR3 coding DNA: TGTGCCAGCTCACCCGGGGTCTCTCTGATCTCTGGAAACACCATATATTTT. The J gene is TRBJ1-3, the V gene TRBV18; D gene uncertain. Trimming shortened V by 3 bases and J by 0 bases, and 15 bases separated the two germline ends. The germline gives CDR1 KGHSH, CDR2 LQKENI. CDR3 length equals 17 residues.

The rearrangement links TRBV11-2 to TRBJ2-7, with TRBD1 matching 7 bases. Trimming cost V 0 bases and J 4 bases; bases outside gene matches: 6. Germline lookup yields CDR1 SGHAT and CDR2 FQNNGV. CDR3 length: 15 amino acids. Here the CDR3 DNA reads TGTGCCAGCAGCTTAGATAATACAGGGGCATACGAGCAGTACTTC. Its translation is CASSLDNTGAYEQYF.

This clone is a singleton in its sample. The chain carries TRBV30 and TRBJ2-1; tentative D call: TRBD2 (6 bases). Trimming shortened V by 6 bases and J by 6 bases, and 15 bases separated the two germline ends. Germline loops: CDR1 GTSNPN, CDR2 SVGIG (reference sequence). The CDR3 length is 13 residues. For the CDR3, the DNA is TGTGCCTGCATGGGACTCCCGGGCAATGAGCAGTTCTTC. It is translated as CACMGLPGNEQFF.

CDR3 DNA sequence: TGTGCCAGCAGCCTTGTATATGGACTAGCGGGGGGATCGCAGTATTTT. This sequence encodes CASSLVYGLAGGSQYF. The rearrangement links TRBV11-2 to TRBJ2-3, with 14 bases identical to TRBD2. Germline V gene lookup returns CDR1 SGHAT and CDR2 FQNNGV. Unmatched junction bases numbered 11, after V lost 5 bases and J lost 10 bases. This CDR3 comprises 16 residues.

This chain uses TRBV6-5 with TRBJ1-1; no reliable D call. V shed 2 bases and J shed 0 bases, with 7 bases lying between them. Germline CDR1 reads MNHEY; CDR2 reads SVGAGI. The CDR3 sequence is 14 residues long. The CDR3 reads CASSYGGLNTEAFF. The CDR3 DNA sequence: TGTGCCAGCAGTTACGGCGGTCTGAACACTGAAGCTTTCTTT.

V is TRBV2 and J is TRBJ1-6; possibly TRBD1 for D (6 bases). V was pared by 5 bases and J by 5 bases, with 10 bases between. This CDR3 comprises 14 residues. From germline, CDR1 is SNHLY and CDR2 FYNNEI. Here the CDR3 reads CASSLGDNNSPLHF. CDR3 nucleotides: TGTGCCAGCAGTTTAGGGGACAATAATTCACCCCTCCACTTT.

This clone was seen only once. The chain links TRBV7-9 to TRBJ2-5; 12 positions agree with TRBD2. Germline V CDR1 and CDR2: SEHNR, FQNEAQ (reference sequence). V lost 3 bases and J lost 2; bases outside the gene matches: 1. The CDR3 has 15 amino acids. CDR3 sequence reads: CASSFGLAGQETQYF. The CDR3 nucleotides read TGTGCCAGCAGCTTCGGACTAGCGGGACAAGAGACCCAGTACTTC.

CDR3 amino acids: CASSLSSISYSSYEQYF. The CDR3 DNA follows: TGTGCCAGCAGTTTATCGTCCATATCTTACAGCTCCTACGAGCAGTACTTC. The gene calls are TRBV27 and TRBJ2-7, with D unresolved. The CDR3 covers 17 residues. Per the germline V gene, CDR1 is MNHEY and CDR2 is SMNVEV (reference sequence). V lost 0 bases, J lost 0 bases, and 15 bases lay in between.

This chain connects TRBV5-1 to TRBJ1-2; the D gene is possibly TRBD1 (5 bases). Trimming shortened V by 0 bases and J by 6 bases, and 12 bases separated the two germline ends. CDR1 SGHRS and CDR2 YFSETQ come from the germline V gene. CDR3 length: 14 amino acids. The CDR3 here is CASSLGDSSDGYTF. The CDR3 coding sequence is TGCGCCAGCAGCTTGGGAGACAGTAGTGATGGCTACACCTTC.

This chain links TRBV10-1 with TRBJ2-1, with TRBD2 identical over 8 bases. This CDR3 spans 14 amino acids. CDR1 is WNHNN and CDR2 is SYGVQD in the germline V gene (reference sequence). V lost 4 bases to trimming and J lost 8 bases; unmatched junction nucleotides: 7. CDR3 protein: CASSVSGGVDEQFF. For the CDR3, the DNA is TGCGCCAGCAGTGTCTCCGGGGGGGTCGATGAGCAGTTCTTC.

The chain uses TRBV6-5 and TRBJ2-5; 7 bases align to TRBD2. Germline V gene sequence: CDR1 MNHEY, CDR2 SVGAGI. This CDR3 is 16 amino acids long. V was clipped by 0 bases and J by 4 bases; unmatched bases: 8. CDR3 nucleotide sequence: TGTGCCAGCAGTTACTCGATCGGGACTACGGGAGAGACCCAGTACTTC. Its protein product is CASSYSIGTTGETQYF.

V usage is TRBV7-9 and J usage is TRBJ1-2, with D perhaps matching TRBD1 (6 bases). The CDR3 runs 16 residues. CDR1 and CDR2 (germline): SEHNR, FQNEAQ (reference sequence). Trimming removed 1 base at V and 5 bases at J, with 17 bases between. The CDR3 DNA is TGTGCCAGCAGCTTAGACAGAGGGGGAATTAGTTATGGCTACACCTTC. Residues: CASSLDRGGISYGYTF.